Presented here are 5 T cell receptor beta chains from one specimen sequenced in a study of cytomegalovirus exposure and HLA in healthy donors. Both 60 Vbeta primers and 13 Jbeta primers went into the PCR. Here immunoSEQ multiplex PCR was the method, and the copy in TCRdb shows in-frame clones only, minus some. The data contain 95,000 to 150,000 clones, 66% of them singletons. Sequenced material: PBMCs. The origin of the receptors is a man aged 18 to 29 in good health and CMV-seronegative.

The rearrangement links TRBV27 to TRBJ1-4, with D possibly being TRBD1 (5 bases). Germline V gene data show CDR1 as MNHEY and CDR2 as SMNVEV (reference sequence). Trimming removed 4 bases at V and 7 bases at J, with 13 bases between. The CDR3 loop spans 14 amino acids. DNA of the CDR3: TGTGCCAGCAGTTCCCAGGGCCCCGGTGAAAAACTGTTTTTT. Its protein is CASSSQGPGEKLFF.

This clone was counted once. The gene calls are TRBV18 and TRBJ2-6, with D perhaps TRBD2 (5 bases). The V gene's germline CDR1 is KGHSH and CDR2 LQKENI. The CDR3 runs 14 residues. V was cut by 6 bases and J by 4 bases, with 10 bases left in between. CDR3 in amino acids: CASSSSGGANVLTF. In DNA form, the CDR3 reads TGTGCCAGCTCTTCATCGGGGGGGGCCAACGTCCTGACTTTC.

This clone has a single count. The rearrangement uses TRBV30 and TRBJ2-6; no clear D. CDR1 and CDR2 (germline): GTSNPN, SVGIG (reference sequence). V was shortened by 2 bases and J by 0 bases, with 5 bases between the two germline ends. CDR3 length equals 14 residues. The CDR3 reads CAWSQSSGANVLTF. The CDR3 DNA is TGTGCCTGGAGTCAATCCTCTGGGGCCAACGTCCTGACTTTC. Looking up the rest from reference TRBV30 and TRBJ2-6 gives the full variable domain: SQTIHQWPATLVQPVGSPLSLECTVEGTSNPNLYWYRQAAGRGLQLLFYSVGIGQISSEVPQNLSASRPQDRQFILSSKKLLLSDSGFYLCAWSQSSGANVLTFGAGSRLTVL.

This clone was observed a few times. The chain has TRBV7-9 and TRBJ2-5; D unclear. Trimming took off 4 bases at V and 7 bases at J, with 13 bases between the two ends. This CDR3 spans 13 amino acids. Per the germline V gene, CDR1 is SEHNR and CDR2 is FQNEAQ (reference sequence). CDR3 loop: CASSSPERGTQYF. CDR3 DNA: TGTGCCAGCAGCTCCCCGGAGCGTGGGACCCAGTACTTC.

The CDR3 loop is CASSDPRSWRAWGNQPQHF. CDR3 in DNA: TGTGCCAGCAGTGATCCCCGTTCTTGGAGGGCGTGGGGCAATCAGCCCCAGCATTTT. The gene calls are TRBV6-1 and TRBJ1-5; no firm D call. V was trimmed by 3 bases and J by 2 bases, leaving 23 bases between them. The CDR3 is 19 residues long. The germline V gene has CDR1 MNHNS and CDR2 SASEGT.